The present T cell receptor (beta chain) was sequenced within a study of T cell repertoires in cytomegalovirus infection. Whole-study findings and limits: The cumulative frequency of public TCR beta families distinguished individuals who carried CMV together with the relevant HLA. Ex vivo responses were dominated by HLA-C-restricted CMV-specific TCR beta clonotypes.

In its sample, this clonotype was seen a few times. Antigen unknown. MiXCR, run by TCRdb on the reads, gives a single entry per CDR3 protein. The table includes 360,000 or so distinct CDR3 sequences, about 32% detected once. The V gene end was trimmed by 5 bases and the J gene end by 6 bases; junction bases not matched to a gene: 5. This CDR3 comprises 13 residues. Germline CDR1 reads SGHVS; CDR2 reads FQNEAQ. The source of this sequence is a human donor in good health (CMV status not recorded). Some clones in this sample may be carry-over from other donors' samples. This chain connects TRBV7-8 to TRBJ1-1; 8 bases line up with TRBD1. The input for sequencing was cultured PBMCs, taken from culture after CMV antigen stimulation. The CDR3 nucleotides read TGTGCCAGCAGCGCCACAGGGGGGCCTGAAGCTTTCTTT. It codes for CASSATGGPEAFF.